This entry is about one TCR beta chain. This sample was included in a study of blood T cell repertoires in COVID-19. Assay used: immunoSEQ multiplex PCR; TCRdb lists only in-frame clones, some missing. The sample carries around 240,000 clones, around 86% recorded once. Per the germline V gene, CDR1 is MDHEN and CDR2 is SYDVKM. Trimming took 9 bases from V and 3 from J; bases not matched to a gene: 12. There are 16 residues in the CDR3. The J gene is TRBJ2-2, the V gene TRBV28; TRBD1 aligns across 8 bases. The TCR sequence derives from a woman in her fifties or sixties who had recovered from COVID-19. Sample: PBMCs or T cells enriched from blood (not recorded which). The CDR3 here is CASFGDRGPHTGELFF. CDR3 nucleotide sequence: TGTGCCAGTTTCGGCGACAGGGGTCCGCACACCGGGGAGCTGTTTTTT.